This T cell receptor beta chain was identified during a study of control samples from healthy donors and cancer patients. The CDR3 is made up of 16 amino acids. Between the trimmed V and J ends, which lost 4 bases and 2 bases, there was a span of 15 bases. CDR1 is SEHNR and CDR2 is FQNEAQ in the germline V gene (reference sequence). TCRdb's copy holds only in-frame clones and misses some; the assay was immunoSEQ multiplex PCR. The data contain tens of thousands of clones, about 87% of them singletons. The table lists this clone with a few counts. Sequenced input: PBMCs. This clonotype originated in a woman aged 55-70 years with head and neck cancer. The chain has TRBV7-9 and TRBJ2-1; the D is unclear. The CDR3: CASSSRLRATYNEQFF. The DNA of the CDR3 is TGTGCCAGCAGCTCCCGTCTACGGGCCACCTACAATGAGCAGTTCTTC.